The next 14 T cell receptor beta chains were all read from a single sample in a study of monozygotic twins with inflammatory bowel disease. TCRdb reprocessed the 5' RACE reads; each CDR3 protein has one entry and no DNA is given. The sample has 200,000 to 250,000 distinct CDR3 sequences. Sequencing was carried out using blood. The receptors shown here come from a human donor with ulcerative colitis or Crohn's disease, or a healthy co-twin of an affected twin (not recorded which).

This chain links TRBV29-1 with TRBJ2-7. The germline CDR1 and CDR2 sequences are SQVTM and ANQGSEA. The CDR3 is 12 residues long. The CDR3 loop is CSVEDGSYEQYF.

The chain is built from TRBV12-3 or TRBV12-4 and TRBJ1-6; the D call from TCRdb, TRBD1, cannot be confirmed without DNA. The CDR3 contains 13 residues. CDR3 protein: CASSLWVLDTLHF.

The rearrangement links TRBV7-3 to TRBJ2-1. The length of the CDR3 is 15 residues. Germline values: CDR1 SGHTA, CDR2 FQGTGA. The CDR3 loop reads CASSLTGMVYNEQFF.

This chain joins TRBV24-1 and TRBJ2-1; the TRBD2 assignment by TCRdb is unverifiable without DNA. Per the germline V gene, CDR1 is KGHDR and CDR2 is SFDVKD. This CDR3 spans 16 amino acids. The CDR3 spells CATSDPGLAGNNEQFF.

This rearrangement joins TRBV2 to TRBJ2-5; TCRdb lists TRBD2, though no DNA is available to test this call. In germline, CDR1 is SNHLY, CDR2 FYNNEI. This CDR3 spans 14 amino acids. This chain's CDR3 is CASSEGTLLGTQYF.

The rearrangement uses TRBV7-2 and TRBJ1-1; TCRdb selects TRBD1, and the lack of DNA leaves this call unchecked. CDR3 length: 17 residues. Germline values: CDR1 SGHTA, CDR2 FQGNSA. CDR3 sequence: CASSPPRQGRMNTEAFF.

CDR3: CASSYEPGSNQPQHF. This sequence joins TRBV6-2 or TRBV6-3 and TRBJ1-5; TCRdb reports TRBD1, a call that lacks DNA to check it against. CDR1 and CDR2 from the germline V gene are MNHEY and SVGEGT. This CDR3 has 15 residues.

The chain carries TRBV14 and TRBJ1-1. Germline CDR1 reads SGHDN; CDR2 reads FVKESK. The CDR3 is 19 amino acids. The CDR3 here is CASSRTLLETLNISAEAFF.

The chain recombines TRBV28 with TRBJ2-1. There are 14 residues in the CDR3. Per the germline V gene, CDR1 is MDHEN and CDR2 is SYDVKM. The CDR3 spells CASSLSGLFNEQFF.

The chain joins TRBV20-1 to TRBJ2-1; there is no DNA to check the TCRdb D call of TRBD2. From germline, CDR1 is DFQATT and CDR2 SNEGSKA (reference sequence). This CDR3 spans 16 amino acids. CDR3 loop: CSARALSGGGPDEQFF.

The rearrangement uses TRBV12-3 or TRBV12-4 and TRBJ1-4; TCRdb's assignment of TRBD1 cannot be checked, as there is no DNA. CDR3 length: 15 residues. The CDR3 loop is CASRTGIATNEKLFF.

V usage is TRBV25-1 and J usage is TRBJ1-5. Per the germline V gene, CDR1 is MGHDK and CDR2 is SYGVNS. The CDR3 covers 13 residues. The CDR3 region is CATGEGVGQPQHF.

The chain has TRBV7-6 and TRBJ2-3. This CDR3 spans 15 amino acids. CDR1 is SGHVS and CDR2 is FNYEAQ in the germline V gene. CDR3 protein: CASSLLGFSTDTQYF. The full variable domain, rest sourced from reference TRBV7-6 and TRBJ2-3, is GAGVSQSPRYKVTKRGQDVALRCDPISGHVSLYWYRQALGQGPEFLTYFNYEAQQDKSGLPNDRFSAERPEGSISTLTIQRTEQRDSAMYRCASSLLGFSTDTQYFGPGTRLTVL.

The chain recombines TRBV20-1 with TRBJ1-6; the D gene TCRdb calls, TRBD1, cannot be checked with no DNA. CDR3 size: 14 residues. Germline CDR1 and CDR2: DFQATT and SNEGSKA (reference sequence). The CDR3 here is CSARDQGYNSPLHF.